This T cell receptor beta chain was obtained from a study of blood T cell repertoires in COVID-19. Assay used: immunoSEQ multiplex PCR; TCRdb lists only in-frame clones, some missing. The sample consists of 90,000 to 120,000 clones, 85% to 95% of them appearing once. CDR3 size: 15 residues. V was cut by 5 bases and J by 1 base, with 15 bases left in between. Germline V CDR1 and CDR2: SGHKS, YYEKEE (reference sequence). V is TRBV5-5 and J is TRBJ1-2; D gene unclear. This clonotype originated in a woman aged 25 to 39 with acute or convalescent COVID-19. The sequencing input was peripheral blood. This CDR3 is CASRTSLAVNYGYTF. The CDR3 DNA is TGTGCCAGCAGAACTAGCCTTGCCGTTAACTATGGCTACACCTTC.